The clone carrying this T cell receptor (beta chain) has at least ten counts. Its antigen is unknown. CDR3 length: 14 residues. J was trimmed by 7 bases and V by 6 bases; bases with no gene match: 6. The authors prepared the TCRbeta library with unique molecular identifiers. TCRdb re-analysed the PCR reads in MiXCR, keeping a single row per CDR3 protein. The sample lists 200,000 to 250,000 distinct CDR3 sequences; roughly a tenth were seen once. The sample comes from a study of T-cell reconstitution after alpha-beta-depleted transplantation in children. The study, taken as a whole, reports: Several hundred expanded graft clones reportedly were the source of alpha-beta T cells about two months after transplant. Where some patients showed high TCRbeta diversity at day 60, it came from recipient T cells and thymic progenitors that had survived.

The chain links TRBV12-3 or TRBV12-4 to TRBJ1-2; 12 bases align to TRBD1. The receptor was isolated from a child less than two years old with acute myeloid leukemia, due to receive a stem cell transplant. The starting material was PBMCs, obtained before TCRalphabeta/CD19-depleted stem cell transplant. CDR3 residues: CASRPGQGASGYTF. CDR3 nucleotides: TGTGCCAGCAGGCCGGGACAGGGGGCAAGTGGCTACACCTTC.